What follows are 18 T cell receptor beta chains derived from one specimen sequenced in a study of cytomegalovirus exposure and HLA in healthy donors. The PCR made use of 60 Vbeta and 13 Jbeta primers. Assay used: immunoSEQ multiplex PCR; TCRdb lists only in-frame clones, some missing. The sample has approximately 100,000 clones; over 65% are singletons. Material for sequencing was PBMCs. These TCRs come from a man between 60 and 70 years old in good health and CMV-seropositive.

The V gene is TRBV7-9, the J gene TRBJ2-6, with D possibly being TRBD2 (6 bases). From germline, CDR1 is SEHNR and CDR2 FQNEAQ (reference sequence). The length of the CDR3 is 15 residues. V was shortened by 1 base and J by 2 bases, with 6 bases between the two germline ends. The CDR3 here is CASSLGGAGANVLTF. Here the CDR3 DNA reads TGTGCCAGCAGCTTAGGGGGGGCTGGGGCCAACGTCCTGACTTTC.

The CDR3 DNA reads as TGTGCCAGCAGCCCGTACGACAGGGAGAATGAAAAACTGTTTTTT. Protein sequence: CASSPYDRENEKLFF. The chain recombines TRBV9 with TRBJ1-4, with 7 bases identical to TRBD1. The V gene's germline CDR1 is SGDLS and CDR2 YYNGEE. The V segment lost 4 bases and the J segment 5 bases; nucleotides outside the gene matches: 8. This CDR3 is 15 amino acids long.

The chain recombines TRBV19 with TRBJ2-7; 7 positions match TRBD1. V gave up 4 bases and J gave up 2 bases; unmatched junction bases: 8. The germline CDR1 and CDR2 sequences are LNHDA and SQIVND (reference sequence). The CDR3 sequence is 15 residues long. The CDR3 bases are TGTGCCAGTAGTAGTCCGGGACAGAACACCTACGAGCAGTACTTC. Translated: CASSSPGQNTYEQYF.

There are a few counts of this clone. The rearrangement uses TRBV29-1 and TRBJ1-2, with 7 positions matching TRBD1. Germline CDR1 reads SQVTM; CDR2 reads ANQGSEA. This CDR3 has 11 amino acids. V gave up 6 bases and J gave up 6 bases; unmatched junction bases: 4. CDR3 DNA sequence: TGCAGCGTCCCCGGGACAGATGGCTACACCTTC. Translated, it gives CSVPGTDGYTF.

CDR3 sequence: CASSVWSQSNTGELFF. The CDR3 nucleotides read TGTGCCAGCAGCGTATGGTCACAGTCCAACACCGGGGAGCTGTTTTTT. This chain joins TRBV9 and TRBJ2-2; D is undetermined. Looked up from germline, CDR1 is SGDLS and CDR2 is YYNGEE. CDR3 length equals 16 residues. V was pared by 1 base and J by 2 bases, with 12 bases between.

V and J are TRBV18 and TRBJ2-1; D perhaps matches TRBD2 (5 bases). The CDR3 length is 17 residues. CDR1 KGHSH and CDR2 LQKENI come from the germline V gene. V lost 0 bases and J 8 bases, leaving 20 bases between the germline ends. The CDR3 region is CASSPPIGDSGSYEQFF. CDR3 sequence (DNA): TGTGCCAGCTCACCACCGATCGGGGATAGTGGGTCATATGAGCAGTTCTTC.

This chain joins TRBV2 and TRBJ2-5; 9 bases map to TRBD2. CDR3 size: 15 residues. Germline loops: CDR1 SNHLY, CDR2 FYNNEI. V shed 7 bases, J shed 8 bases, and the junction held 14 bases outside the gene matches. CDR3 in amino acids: CASKRTTSGSLTQYF. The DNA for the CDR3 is TGTGCCAGCAAGCGGACGACTAGCGGCTCATTAACCCAGTACTTC. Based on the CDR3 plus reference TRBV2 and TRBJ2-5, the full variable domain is EPEVTQTPSHQVTQMGQEVILRCVPISNHLYFYWYRQILGQKVEFLVSFYNNEISEKSEIFDDQFSVERPDGSNFTLKIRSTKLEDSAMYFCASKRTTSGSLTQYFGPGTRLLVL.

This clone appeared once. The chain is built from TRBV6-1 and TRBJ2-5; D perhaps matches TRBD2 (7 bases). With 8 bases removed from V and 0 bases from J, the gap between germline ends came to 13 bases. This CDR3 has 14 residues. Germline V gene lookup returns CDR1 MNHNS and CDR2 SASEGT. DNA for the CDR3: TGTGCCAGCGCTAGGGGGGGGGACCAAGAGACCCAGTACTTC. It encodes CASARGGDQETQYF.

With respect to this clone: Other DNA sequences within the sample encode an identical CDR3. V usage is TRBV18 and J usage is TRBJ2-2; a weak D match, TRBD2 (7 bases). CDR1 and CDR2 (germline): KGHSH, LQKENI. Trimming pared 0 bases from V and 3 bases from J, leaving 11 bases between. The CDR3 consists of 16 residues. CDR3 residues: CASSPPGGRDTGELFF. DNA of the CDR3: TGTGCCAGCTCACCACCGGGGGGGCGAGACACCGGGGAGCTGTTTTTT.

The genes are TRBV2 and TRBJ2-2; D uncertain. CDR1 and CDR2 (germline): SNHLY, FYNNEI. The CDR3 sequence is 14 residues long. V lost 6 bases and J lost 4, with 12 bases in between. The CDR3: CASRTERGTGELFF. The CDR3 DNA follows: TGTGCCAGCAGGACTGAGCGAGGCACCGGGGAGCTGTTTTTT.

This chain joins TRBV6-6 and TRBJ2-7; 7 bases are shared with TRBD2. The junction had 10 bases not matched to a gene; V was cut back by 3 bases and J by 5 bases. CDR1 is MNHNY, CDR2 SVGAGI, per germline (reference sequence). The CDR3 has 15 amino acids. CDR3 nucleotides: TGTGCCAGCAGTTATCCGGGGGGAGGGGCCCACGAGCAGTACTTC. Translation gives CASSYPGGGAHEQYF.

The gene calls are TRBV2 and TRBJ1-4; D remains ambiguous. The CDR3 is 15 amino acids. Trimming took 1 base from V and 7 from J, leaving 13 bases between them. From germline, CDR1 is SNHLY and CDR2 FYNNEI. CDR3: CASSEGGISSEKLFF. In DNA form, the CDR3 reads TGTGCCAGCAGTGAAGGTGGAATATCTAGTGAAAAACTGTTTTTT.

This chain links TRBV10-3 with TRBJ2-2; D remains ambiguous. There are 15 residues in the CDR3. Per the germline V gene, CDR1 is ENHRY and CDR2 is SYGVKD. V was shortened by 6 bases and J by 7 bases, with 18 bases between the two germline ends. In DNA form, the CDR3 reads TGTGCCATCAGGACCACAGCCGCATATGGCGGGGAGCTGTTTTTT. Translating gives CAIRTTAAYGGELFF.

For the CDR3, the DNA is TGTGCCAGCTCACAGACAGAGAGTAGTCAGCCCCAGCATTTT. This codes for CASSQTESSQPQHF. The chain is built from TRBV18 and TRBJ1-5, with TRBD1 as a possible D gene (5 bases). Per germline, CDR1 KGHSH and CDR2 LQKENI. V lost 4 bases and J lost 6, with 13 bases in between. The CDR3 is 14 residues long.

The CDR3 is CASRILTGNYNSPLHF. As DNA, the CDR3 is TGCGCCAGCAGAATCTTAACAGGAAACTATAATTCACCCCTCCACTTT. The rearrangement joins TRBV5-1 to TRBJ1-6; possibly TRBD1 for D (5 bases). V was clipped by 5 bases and J by 3 bases, with 15 bases between them. Germline assignment: CDR1 SGHRS and CDR2 YFSETQ. This CDR3 spans 16 amino acids.

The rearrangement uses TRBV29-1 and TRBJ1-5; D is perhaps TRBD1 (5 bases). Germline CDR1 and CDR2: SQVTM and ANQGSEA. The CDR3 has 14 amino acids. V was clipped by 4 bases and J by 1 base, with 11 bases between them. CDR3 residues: CSVGGGSSNQPQHF. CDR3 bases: TGCAGCGTTGGGGGGGGTTCGAGCAATCAGCCCCAGCATTTT.

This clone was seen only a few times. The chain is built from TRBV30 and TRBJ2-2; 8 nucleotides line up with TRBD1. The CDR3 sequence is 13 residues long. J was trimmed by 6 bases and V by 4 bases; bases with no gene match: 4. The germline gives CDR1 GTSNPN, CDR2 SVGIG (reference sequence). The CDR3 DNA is TGTGCCTGGACGGGACAGGCGGCCGGGGAGCTGTTTTTT. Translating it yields CAWTGQAAGELFF.

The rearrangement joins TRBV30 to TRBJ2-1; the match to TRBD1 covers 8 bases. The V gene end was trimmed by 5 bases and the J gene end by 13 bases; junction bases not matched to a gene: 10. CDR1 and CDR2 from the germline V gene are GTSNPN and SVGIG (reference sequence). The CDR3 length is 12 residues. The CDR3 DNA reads TGTGCCTGGCTGCTTCCGACAGGGGCCCAGTTCTTC. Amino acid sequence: CAWLLPTGAQFF.